These 7 T cell receptor beta chains share one sample of origin, sequenced in a study of blood T cells in healthy people across ages. Through a sample-barcoded 5' primer and a J-beta primer mix, a second PCR was run for roughly 6 to 11 cycles. MiXCR, applied by TCRdb to the 5' RACE reads, yields one record per CDR3 protein. The sample has 780,000 or so distinct CDR3 sequences; around 25% are singletons. These data were also filed under a second study, of T cells of mothers and their children.

The sample comprised blood. These receptors came from a boy between 10 and 17 years old in good health.

V usage is TRBV16 and J usage is TRBJ2-4; D unclear. CDR3 length: 12 amino acids. The V gene lost 2 bases and the J gene lost 8 bases, with 7 bases spanning the gap. Germline V gene data show CDR1 as KGHSY and CDR2 as FQNENV. The CDR3 loop is CASSQGVDIQYF. The CDR3 nucleotides read TGTGCCAGCAGCCAAGGGGTGGACATTCAGTACTTC.

This chain uses TRBV13 with TRBJ2-3; 12 bases line up with TRBD2. The CDR3 is 14 residues long. Germline V gene data show CDR1 as PRHDT and CDR2 as FYEKMQ (reference sequence). J gave up 3 bases and V 8 bases, and 3 bases lay outside the gene matches. The CDR3 loop reads CASQGLAGTDTQYF. The DNA for the CDR3 is TGTGCCAGCCAAGGACTAGCGGGGACAGATACGCAGTATTTT.

The chain employs TRBV7-3 and TRBJ2-2; TRBD1 matches at 9 bases. This CDR3 is 17 amino acids long. Per germline, CDR1 SGHTA and CDR2 FQGTGA. The ends lost 5 bases at V and 2 bases at J; junction bases unmatched: 9. The CDR3 DNA sequence: TGTGCCAGCAGCCCCCACGCGGGACAGGGAAACACCGGGGAGCTGTTTTTT. Its protein product is CASSPHAGQGNTGELFF. The full variable domain, its missing parts supplied by reference TRBV7-3 and TRBJ2-2, is GAGVSQTPSNKVTEKGKYVELRCDPISGHTALYWYRQSLGQGPEFLIYFQGTGAADDSGLPNDRFFAVRPEGSVSTLKIQRTERGDSAVYLCASSPHAGQGNTGELFFGEGSRLTVL.

The DNA of the CDR3 is TGTGCCAGTGGCGCTAGCGTGGGAACCGCGCAGTTCTTC. This encodes CASGASVGTAQFF. The rearrangement joins TRBV6-1 to TRBJ2-1, with a tentative D call TRBD2 (6 bases). The CDR3 runs to 13 residues. Trimming pared 9 bases from V and 12 bases from J, leaving 21 bases between. In germline, CDR1 is MNHNS, CDR2 SASEGT.

V usage is TRBV5-1 and J usage is TRBJ2-5; 7 nucleotides line up with TRBD2. Trimming removed 2 bases from V and 5 bases from J; junction bases left unmatched: 6. The CDR3 is 14 amino acids. The V gene's germline CDR1 is SGHRS and CDR2 YFSETQ. For the CDR3, the DNA is TGCGCCAGCAGCTTTGCGGGAGAGGCGGAGACCCAGTACTTC. Its translation is CASSFAGEAETQYF.

The CDR3 loop reads CASSLALMGGYTF. As DNA, the CDR3 is TGCGCCAGCAGCTTGGCCCTGATGGGTGGCTACACCTTC. The rearrangement uses TRBV5-1 and TRBJ1-2, with no clear D. Trimming pared 0 bases from V and 7 bases from J, leaving 10 bases between. The CDR3 spans 13 residues. Germline lookup yields CDR1 SGHRS and CDR2 YFSETQ.

A word on this clonotype: At one boundary the junction diverges from the germline segment, which might be a read error. The V and J genes are TRBV11-1 and TRBJ2-3; D is perhaps TRBD2 (6 bases). Per the germline V gene, CDR1 is SGHAT and CDR2 is FQDESV (reference sequence). CDR3 size: 21 residues. The chain's CDR3 is CAGSSLYAGPAYPQSPDTQYF. The CDR3 DNA is TGTGCCGGCAGCTCTCTATATGCGGGACCAGCCTACCCCCAGTCCCCAGATACGCAGTATTTT.